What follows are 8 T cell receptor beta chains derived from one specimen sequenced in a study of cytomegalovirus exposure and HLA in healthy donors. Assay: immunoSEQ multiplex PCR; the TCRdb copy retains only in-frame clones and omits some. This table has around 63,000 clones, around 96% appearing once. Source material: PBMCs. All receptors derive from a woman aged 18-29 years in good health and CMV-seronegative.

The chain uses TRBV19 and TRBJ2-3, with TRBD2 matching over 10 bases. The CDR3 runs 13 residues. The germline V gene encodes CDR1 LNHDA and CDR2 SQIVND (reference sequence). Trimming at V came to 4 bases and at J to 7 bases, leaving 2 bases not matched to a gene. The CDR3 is CASSKAGGNTQYF. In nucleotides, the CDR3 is TGTGCCAGTAGTAAAGCGGGAGGGAATACGCAGTATTTT.

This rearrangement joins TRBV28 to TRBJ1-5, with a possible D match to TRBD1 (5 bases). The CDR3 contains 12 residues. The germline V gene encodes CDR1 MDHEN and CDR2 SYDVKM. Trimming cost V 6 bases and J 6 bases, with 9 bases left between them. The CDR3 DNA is TGTGCCAGCAGACTGGGGGGTCAGCCCCAGCATTTT. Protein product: CASRLGGQPQHF.

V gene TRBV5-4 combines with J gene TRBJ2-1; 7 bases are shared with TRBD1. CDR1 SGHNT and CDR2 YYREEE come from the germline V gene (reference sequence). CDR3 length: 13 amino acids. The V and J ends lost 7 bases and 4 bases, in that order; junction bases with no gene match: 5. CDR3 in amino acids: CASGDRIYNEQFF. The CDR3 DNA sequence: TGTGCCAGCGGGGACAGAATATACAATGAGCAGTTCTTC.

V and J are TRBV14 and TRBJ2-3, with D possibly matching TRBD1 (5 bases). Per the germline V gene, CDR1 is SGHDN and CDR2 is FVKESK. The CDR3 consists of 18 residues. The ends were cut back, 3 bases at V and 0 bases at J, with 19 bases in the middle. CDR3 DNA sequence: TGTGCCAGCAGCCAGCCCCCCGGGCCAGGGTACAGCACAGATACGCAGTATTTT. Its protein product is CASSQPPGPGYSTDTQYF.

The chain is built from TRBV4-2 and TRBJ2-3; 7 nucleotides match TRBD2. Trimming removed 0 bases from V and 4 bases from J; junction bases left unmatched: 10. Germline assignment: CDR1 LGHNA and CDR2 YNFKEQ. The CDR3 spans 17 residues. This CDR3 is CASSQDRVGGPPDTQYF. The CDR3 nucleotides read TGTGCCAGCAGCCAAGATCGGGTGGGAGGGCCGCCAGATACGCAGTATTTT.

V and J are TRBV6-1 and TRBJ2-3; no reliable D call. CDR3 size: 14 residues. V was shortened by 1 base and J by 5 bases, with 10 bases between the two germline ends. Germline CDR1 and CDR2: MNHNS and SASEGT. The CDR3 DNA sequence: TGTGCCAGCAGTGAAGTCGGTCGCCGAGATACGCAGTATTTT. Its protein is CASSEVGRRDTQYF.

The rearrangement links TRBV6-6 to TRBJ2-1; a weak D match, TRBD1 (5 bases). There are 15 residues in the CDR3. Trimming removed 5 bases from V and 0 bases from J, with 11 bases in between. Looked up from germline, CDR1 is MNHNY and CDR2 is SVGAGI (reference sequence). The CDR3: CASSTSQDSYNEQFF. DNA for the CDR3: TGTGCCAGCAGTACCTCACAGGACTCCTACAATGAGCAGTTCTTC.

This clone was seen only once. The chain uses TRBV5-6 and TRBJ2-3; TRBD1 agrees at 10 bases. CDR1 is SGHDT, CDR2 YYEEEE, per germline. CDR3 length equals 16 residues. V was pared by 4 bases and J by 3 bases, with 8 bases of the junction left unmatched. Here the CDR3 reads CASSTSPGQGTDTQYF. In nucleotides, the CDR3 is TGTGCCAGCAGCACCTCTCCGGGACAGGGGACAGATACGCAGTATTTT.